A selection of T cell receptor beta chains follows, all from one sample in a study of T cell responses to AZD1222 COVID-19 vaccine. TCRdb keeps only in-frame clones here, not all; method: immunoSEQ multiplex PCR. The profile shows 70,000 or so clones, approximately 90% of them singletons. Sequencing used peripheral blood, obtained on day 0 of AZD1222 vaccination. Every receptor here comes from an adult in good health. Each CDR3 is given with its conserved first and last residue. A D gene is named only where the DNA matches it firmly. Some rows mark clone size as missing; the rest say once, few, many or name a class of expanded clone.

abundance,len,d_gene,v_gene,j_gene,CDR3aa,CDR3nt
-,15,-,TRBV5-6,TRBJ1-6,CASSRNPPYNSPLHF,TGTGCCAGCAGCCGAAACCCCCCCTATAATTCACCCCTCCACTTT
-,13,-,TRBV7-9,TRBJ1-1,CASSASGNTEAFF,TGTGCCAGCAGCGCCTCAGGGAACACTGAAGCTTTCTTT
-,16,TRBD1,TRBV28,TRBJ1-6,CASSSYTGGNNSPLHF,TGTGCCAGCAGTTCCTATACAGGGGGTAATAATTCACCCCTCCACTTT
-,12,-,TRBV6-5,TRBJ1-1,CASSYSRTEAFF,TGTGCCAGCAGTTACTCCCGGACAGAAGCTTTCTTT
-,17,-,TRBV9,TRBJ1-1,CASSVDWAPGLNTEAFF,TGTGCCAGCAGCGTAGATTGGGCCCCGGGACTGAACACTGAAGCTTTCTTT
-,16,TRBD2,TRBV5-6,TRBJ2-1,CASSPRSGNSYNEQFF,TGTGCCAGCAGCCCTCGTAGCGGGAACTCCTACAATGAGCAGTTCTTC
-,13,-,TRBV12-3/TRBV12-4,TRBJ1-2,CASSFQANYGYTF,TGTGCCAGCAGTTTTCAGGCCAACTATGGCTACACCTTC
-,13,-,TRBV5-1,TRBJ2-7,CASRDLRSYEQYF,TGCGCCAGCAGGGATCTTAGATCCTACGAGCAGTACTTC
-,16,TRBD2,TRBV28,TRBJ2-5,CASSPGLAGVQETQYF,TGTGCCAGCAGCCCCGGACTAGCGGGGGTCCAAGAGACCCAGTACTTC
-,13,-,TRBV2,TRBJ1-2,CASSLGGTYGYTF,TGTGCCAGCAGCCTCGGTGGCACCTATGGCTACACCTTC
-,13,TRBD1,TRBV6-5,TRBJ2-5,CASRGQNQETQYF,TGTGCCAGCAGGGGACAGAATCAAGAGACCCAGTACTTC
-,15,TRBD2,TRBV5-1,TRBJ2-2,CATAARGVNTGELFF,TGCGCCACCGCGGCGCGGGGGGTGAACACCGGGGAGCTGTTTTTT
-,14,TRBD1,TRBV24-1,TRBJ2-1,CATSDPDRVNEQFF,TGTGCCACCAGTGATCCAGACAGGGTGAATGAGCAGTTCTTC
-,14,-,TRBV9,TRBJ2-1,CASSVYGGYNEQFF,TGTGCCAGCAGCGTCTATGGGGGGTACAATGAGCAGTTCTTC
many,15,-,TRBV29-1,TRBJ2-5,CSVGLRGIREETQYF,TGCAGCGTTGGGTTGCGGGGTATCCGTGAGGAGACCCAGTACTTC
-,14,TRBD1,TRBV5-4,TRBJ1-1,CASSRRDRNTEAFF,TGTGCCAGCAGCCGCCGGGACAGGAACACTGAAGCTTTCTTT